A selection of T cell receptor beta chains follows, all from one sample in a study of blood T cell repertoires in COVID-19. Some clones are missing from TCRdb's copy, which holds only in-frame ones; the method was immunoSEQ multiplex PCR. The sample carries 88,000 or so clones, approximately 85% recorded once. Sequencing input: peripheral blood. Receptor source: a man between 60 and 75 years old with acute or convalescent COVID-19. Each CDR3 is given with its conserved first and last residue. A D gene is named only where the DNA matches it firmly. Rows may omit the clone size; those that give it use once, few, many or a size class.

>once|TRBV27|-|TRBJ2-7
CASSPLRTDYYEQYF
TGTGCCAGCAGTCCCCTCCGGACAGACTACTACGAGCAGTACTTC
>-|TRBV6-5|TRBD2|TRBJ2-7
CASVTSGTSYEQYF
TGTGCCAGCGTAACTAGCGGGACTTCCTACGAGCAGTACTTC
>-|TRBV7-9|TRBD1|TRBJ2-3
CASSLAQGTGWTDTQYF
TGTGCCAGCAGCTTAGCGCAAGGGACAGGGTGGACAGATACGCAGTATTTT
>-|TRBV6-6|TRBD2|TRBJ2-7
CASSYSTSGGYEQYF
TGTGCCAGCAGTTACTCGACTAGCGGGGGATACGAGCAGTACTTC
>once|TRBV7-8|-|TRBJ1-5
CASSLDSSNQPQHF
TGTGCCAGCAGCTTGGACTCTAGCAATCAGCCCCAGCATTTT
>-|TRBV5-4|-|TRBJ1-4
CASSLATVNEKLFF
TGTGCCAGCAGCTTGGCGACAGTTAATGAAAAACTGTTTTTT
>once|TRBV30|TRBD1|TRBJ1-4
CAGVDRQGDEKLFF
TGTGCCGGGGTCGACCGGCAGGGGGATGAAAAACTGTTTTTT
>-|TRBV15|-|TRBJ2-2
CATSRATIARSTGELFF
TGTGCCACCAGCAGAGCTACTATAGCGCGTAGCACCGGGGAGCTGTTTTTT
>-|TRBV29-1|-|TRBJ1-1
CSVAQGIQVTEAFF
TGCAGCGTTGCCCAGGGCATACAAGTGACTGAAGCTTTCTTT
>-|TRBV30|TRBD2|TRBJ2-3
CAWSSGTSGAEDTQYF
TGTGCCTGGAGTTCCGGGACTAGCGGGGCTGAAGATACGCAGTATTTT
>-|TRBV5-4|-|TRBJ2-1
CASSSALGYGEQFF
TGTGCCAGCAGCTCCGCCCTAGGTTACGGTGAGCAGTTCTTC
>-|TRBV5-1|TRBD1|TRBJ1-4
CASSFAGGNEKLFF
TGCGCCAGCAGCTTTGCAGGGGGGAATGAAAAACTGTTTTTT
>-|TRBV11-2|TRBD2|TRBJ2-1
CASSLDLAGDFEQFF
TGTGCCAGCAGCTTAGATCTAGCGGGAGATTTTGAGCAGTTCTTC
>once|TRBV6-5|TRBD2|TRBJ2-7
CASRTSGRGVYEQYF
TGTGCCAGCAGGACTAGCGGGAGGGGGGTCTACGAGCAGTACTTC
>few|TRBV7-9|-|TRBJ1-1
CAVRQMNTEAFF
TGTGCCGTGAGACAGATGAACACTGAAGCTTTCTTT
>-|TRBV5-1|TRBD2|TRBJ2-4
CASSLAGENIQYF
TGCGCCAGCAGTCTAGCGGGGGAGAACATTCAGTACTTC
>-|TRBV6-1|-|TRBJ1-5
CASSEQGTDQPQHF
TGTGCCAGCAGTGAACAGGGTACGGATCAGCCCCAGCATTTT